A single sample is the source of the 3 T cell receptor beta chains below, sequenced in a study of beta chain features in type 1 diabetes. Study outcomes and limitations: There was a moderate but significant shortening of TCRB CDR3s in all four CD4+ subsets of Type 1 diabetes patients.

These TCRs' antigens remain unknown. The authors reverse transcribed all of the isolated RNA, so sequencing captured expressed TCRB transcripts. Sequencing was performed with immunoSEQ multiplex PCR; in TCRdb, only in-frame clones are kept and a portion is missing. The sample consists of about 710,000 clones, 11% to 15% of them appearing once. Sequencing was done on a sample of naive CD4+ T cells from blood. All receptors come from a man younger than 30 with type 1 diabetes.

J is TRBJ1-6 and V is TRBV15, with D possibly TRBD1 on 6 matching bases. CDR1 LNHNV and CDR2 YYDKDF come from the germline V gene (reference sequence). The CDR3 has 15 residues. Trimming left V 0 bases short and J 9 bases short, with 12 bases between. The DNA of the CDR3 is TGTGCCACCAGCAGAGAGGGGGCCATGGGTTCACCCCTCCACTTT. It yields the protein CATSREGAMGSPLHF.

This clone has more than one count but fewer than ten. The V call is TRBV18, the J call TRBJ1-4; 8 positions agree with TRBD1. Trimming took 1 base from V and 3 from J; bases not matched to a gene: 7. CDR1 is KGHSH and CDR2 is LQKENI in the germline V gene. The CDR3 runs 17 residues. CDR3 in amino acids: CASSPQQAQGANEKLFF. The CDR3 nucleotides are TGTGCCAGCTCACCACAGCAAGCACAGGGGGCTAATGAAAAACTGTTTTTT.

The chain uses TRBV6-5 and TRBJ2-5; the D gene is possibly TRBD1 (6 bases). The CDR3 has 15 residues. Germline V lookup: CDR1 MNHEY, CDR2 SVGAGI. V dropped 5 bases and J dropped 4 bases, with 17 bases sitting between them. The CDR3 region has the DNA TGTGCCAGCAGTCCTGGACAGTTCGAGGGAGAGACCCAGTACTTC. Its translation: CASSPGQFEGETQYF.